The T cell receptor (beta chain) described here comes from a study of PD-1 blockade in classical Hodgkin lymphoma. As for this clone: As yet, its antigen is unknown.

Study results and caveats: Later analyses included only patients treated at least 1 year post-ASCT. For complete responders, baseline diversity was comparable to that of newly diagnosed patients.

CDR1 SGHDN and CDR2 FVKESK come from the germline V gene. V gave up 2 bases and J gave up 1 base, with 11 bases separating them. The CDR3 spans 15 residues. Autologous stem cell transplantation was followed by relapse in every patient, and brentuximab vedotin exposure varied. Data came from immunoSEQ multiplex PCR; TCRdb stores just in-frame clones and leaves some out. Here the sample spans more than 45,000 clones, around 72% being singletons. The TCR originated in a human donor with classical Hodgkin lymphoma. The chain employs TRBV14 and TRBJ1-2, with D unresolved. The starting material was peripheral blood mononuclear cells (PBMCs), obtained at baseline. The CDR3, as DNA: TGTGCCAGCAGCCAACAAGGAAGGCTTAACTATGGCTACACCTTC. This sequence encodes CASSQQGRLNYGYTF.